The clone carrying this T cell receptor beta chain came up many times. The antigen is not known. This entry is derived from a study of T-cell memory formation after mild COVID-19. Study-level results: Memory cells collected pre-infection included some clones that later responded, suggesting cross-reactive memory joined.

The germline V gene encodes CDR1 SGHRS and CDR2 YFSETQ. This CDR3 contains 14 residues. V was clipped by 6 bases and J by 5 bases, with 17 bases between them. The authors produced TCR alpha and TCR beta cDNA libraries with sample barcodes and UMIs by 5'RACE using constant-segment primers. TCRdb reprocessed the 5' RACE reads with MiXCR, giving one entry per CDR3 protein. The sample contains a few hundred thousand distinct CDR3 sequences, 16% of which appear only once. The TCR comes from a man in his late teens or twenties who had mild COVID-19 (a few samples of this study predate the infection). Cell type and time point are not known. The chain links TRBV5-1 to TRBJ2-5; D not resolved. The sequenced material came from PBMCs or a T cell subset sorted from them (not recorded which). This CDR3 reads CASTSGVIVETQYF. For the CDR3, the DNA is TGCGCCAGCACCTCCGGTGTTATAGTGGAGACCCAGTACTTC. The full variable domain, completed using reference TRBV5-1 and TRBJ2-5, is KAGVTQTPRYLIKTRGQQVTLSCSPISGHRSVSWYQQTPGQGLQFLFEYFSETQRNKGNFPGRFSGRQFSNSRSEMNVSTLELGDSALYLCASTSGVIVETQYFGPGTRLLVL.